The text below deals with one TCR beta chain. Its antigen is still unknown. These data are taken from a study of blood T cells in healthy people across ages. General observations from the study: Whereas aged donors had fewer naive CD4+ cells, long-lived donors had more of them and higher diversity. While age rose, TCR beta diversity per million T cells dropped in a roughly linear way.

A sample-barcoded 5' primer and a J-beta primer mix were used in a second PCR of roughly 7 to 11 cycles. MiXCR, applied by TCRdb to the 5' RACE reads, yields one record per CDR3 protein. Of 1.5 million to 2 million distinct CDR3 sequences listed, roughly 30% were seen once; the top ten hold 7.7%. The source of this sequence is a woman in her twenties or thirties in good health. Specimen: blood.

The DNA of the CDR3 is TGTGCCAGCAGCCCCACAGGAGTCCCGGGACAGGGTACAGATACGCAGTATTTT. It translates to CASSPTGVPGQGTDTQYF. The chain uses TRBV9 and TRBJ2-3; 9 bases agree with TRBD1. This CDR3 is built from 18 residues. The V gene end was trimmed by 4 bases and the J gene end by 3 bases; junction bases not matched to a gene: 15. In germline, CDR1 is SGDLS, CDR2 YYNGEE.